This T cell receptor beta chain was recorded in a study of CD8+CD57+ T cells in acquired aplastic anemia. Study in general: Researchers reported that healthy donors averaged approximately 10 million reads for CD4+ cells.

Genomic DNA served as template for TCR beta VDJ and CDR3 profiling. One entry per CDR3 protein, called by TCRdb with MiXCR from the reads. Of more than 100,000 distinct CDR3 sequences detected, about 40% appear once; the ten largest clones hold roughly 8.1%. Germline V gives CDR1 LNHDA, CDR2 SQIVND (reference sequence). V gave up 5 bases and J gave up 4 bases; unmatched junction bases: 6. The CDR3 extends over 15 amino acids. The chain combines TRBV19 with TRBJ1-2, with 11 bases identical to TRBD1. The sample taken for sequencing was sorted CD4+, CD8+, or CD8+CD57+ T cells (not recorded which) from PBMCs. The clonotype comes from a human donor in good health, serving as a control. The CDR3 DNA sequence: TGTGCCAGTAGTGTAGCGGGACAGGGGGTCTATGGCTACACCTTC. Amino acid sequence: CASSVAGQGVYGYTF. Looking up the rest from reference TRBV19 and TRBJ1-2 gives the full variable domain: DGGITQSPKYLFRKEGQNVTLSCEQNLNHDAMYWYRQDPGQGLRLIYYSQIVNDFQKGDIAEGYSVSREKKESFPLTVTSAQKNPTAFYLCASSVAGQGVYGYTFGSGTRLTVV.